This T cell receptor (beta chain) comes out of a study of cytomegalovirus exposure and HLA in healthy donors. The germline V gene has CDR1 SGDLS and CDR2 YYNGEE. The CDR3 sequence is 14 residues long. The V and J ends lost 0 bases and 5 bases respectively, with 11 bases between them. A remark on this clone: Its cognate antigen is unknown.

The study, taken as a whole, reports: Most TCR sequences showed up rarely, but some public TCRs showed up in many donors. Earlier findings revealed that most TCR beta V segments proved productive either about 87% or about 30% of the time. A later analysis, which compared TCR beta chains of equal frequency, found the HLA-associated ones more clonally expanded.

The study ran its PCR with 60 Vbeta and 13 Jbeta primers. The protocol was immunoSEQ multiplex PCR, while the TCRdb copy is restricted to in-frame clones and leaves out a portion. The sample lists around 52,000 clones, around 85% occurring once. This chain uses TRBV9 with TRBJ2-5, with D possibly being TRBD1 (5 bases). This sequence originates from a man aged 40-50 years in good health and CMV-seronegative. The sequenced sample was PBMCs. CDR3 in DNA: TGTGCCAGCAGCGTAGAAGGGGTTGGGGAGACCCAGTACTTC. This codes for CASSVEGVGETQYF.